The T cell receptor (beta chain) under discussion was sequenced for a study of blood T cell repertoires in COVID-19 (dated by TCRdb to about 2020). As for the study more broadly: Samples from collaborators originated in the United States, Italy and Spain and spanned both the acute and convalescent phases of COVID-19. The material from the prospective study consisted of cDNA or gDNA derived from T cells, B-cell-depleted T cells, or PBMCs. Deeply sampled blood TCRbeta repertoires from subjects exposed to, actively infected with, or recovered from COVID-19 were included in the dataset. The repertoires were released in a freely available public database intended as a resource for research on the immune response to SARS-CoV-2. Samples came from the ongoing ImmuneRACE study (first 160 participants) plus 1,254 subjects from 6 global collaborators. Nearly every sample came with metadata listing a de-identified subject ID, COVID-19 status, age in years and sex. Where HLA class I and class II types were available, the types were taken from metadata supplied by the sample provider, not from assay-based typing.

Concerning this clone itself: The specificity of this receptor is unknown. The sample holds no much larger clone one base away, and base qualities are not on file.

Study-wide conclusions, independent of this receptor: The amount of clinical and demographic metadata varied by source and participant and was provided uncurated.

TCRbeta CDR3 regions were amplified from genomic DNA by means of the immunoSEQ Assay, a bias-controlled multiplex PCR. The published analysis was carried out like this. Within the assay, amplification of reference gene primers was used to estimate how many nucleated cells each sample contained. To quantify the absolute abundance of each unique TCRbeta CDR3 rearrangement, sequence reads were collapsed and filtered. For each sample, productive Simpson clonality was calculated by taking the square root of Simpson's diversity index across productive rearrangements. TCRdb took over this immuneACCESS table, retaining in-frame rearrangements with V and J assigned. Such tables are incomplete; in checked studies, under half of the missing clones stem from an unresolved V gene, and the remainder is unexplained. That table is the source of V, J and clone size, and D and trimming were worked out from the DNA. Here the sample has about 59,000 clones; 70% to 90% occur a single time. The leading ten clones occupy approximately 7% of the sample.

Each collaborating institution followed its own protocols to collect whole blood in K2EDTA tubes. Collaborator samples were shipped for TCRbeta analysis as frozen whole blood, isolated PBMCs, or DNA extracted from either sample type. The sequence derives from a man aged 55 to 70 with acute or convalescent COVID-19. Material: peripheral blood.

The nucleotides are TGTGCCAGCAGCGCGGACACGTTCTACGAGCAGTACTTC. The encoded protein is CASSADTFYEQYF. The chain is encoded by TRBV13 joined to TRBJ2-7; the best D guess is TRBD1, with 5 bases matching. CDR1 and CDR2 are drawn from the germline V gene (reference sequence): PRHDT, FYEKMQ. V and J are truncated by 5 bases and 3 bases respectively, leaving an intervening sequence of 11 bases. Taken from cysteine to phenylalanine, the CDR3 has 13 residues. Of all the DNA, just the CDR3 is kept, 39 bases in frame from base 1.